What follows describes a single T cell receptor (beta chain). The data belong to a study of patients and donors after allogeneic stem cell transplantation. TCRdb re-analysed the RT-PCR reads in MiXCR, keeping a single row per CDR3 protein. The sample carries approximately 430,000 distinct CDR3 sequences, roughly 17% recorded once. Germline CDR1 reads SGHRS; CDR2 reads YFSETQ. With 4 bases clipped from V and 6 bases from J, the junction kept 5 bases outside the gene matches. The CDR3 extends over 13 amino acids. The chain recombines TRBV5-1 with TRBJ1-1; TRBD1 aligns across 8 bases. The sequencing sample was made of blood, either unsorted or a sorted T cell fraction (not recorded which). This TCR derives from a human donor who was either an allogeneic HSCT recipient or a stem cell or donor lymphocyte infusion donor (not recorded which). It is not recorded whose cells these are; they may come from a transplant donor. The CDR3 protein is CASSMDRVSEAFF. The CDR3 DNA reads TGCGCCAGCAGCATGGACAGGGTCTCTGAAGCTTTCTTT.